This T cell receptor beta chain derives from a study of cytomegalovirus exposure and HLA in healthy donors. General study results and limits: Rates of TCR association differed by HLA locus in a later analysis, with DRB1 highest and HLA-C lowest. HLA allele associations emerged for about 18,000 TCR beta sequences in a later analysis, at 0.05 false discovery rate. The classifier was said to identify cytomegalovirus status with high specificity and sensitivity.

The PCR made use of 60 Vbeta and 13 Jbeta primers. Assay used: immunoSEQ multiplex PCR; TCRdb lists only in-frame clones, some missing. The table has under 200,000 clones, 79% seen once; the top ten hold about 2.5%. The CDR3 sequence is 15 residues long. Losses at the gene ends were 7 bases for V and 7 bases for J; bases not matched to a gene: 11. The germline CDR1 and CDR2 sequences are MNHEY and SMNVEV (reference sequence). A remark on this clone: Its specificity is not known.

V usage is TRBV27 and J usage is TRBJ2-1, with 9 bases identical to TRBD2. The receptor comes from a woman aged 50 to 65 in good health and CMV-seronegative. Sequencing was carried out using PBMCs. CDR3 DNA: TGTGCCAGCACATTAAGGCGGGGGGGCGGGAATGAGCAGTTCTTC. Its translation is CASTLRRGGGNEQFF.